A selection of T cell receptor beta chains follows, all from one sample in a study of OX40 agonist ivuxolimab in advanced cancers. The data were produced by immunoSEQ multiplex PCR, yet TCRdb's version contains in-frame clones alone and is incomplete. The repertoire consists of tens of thousands of clones, with 90% occurring once and the leading ten covering 0.3% to 0.4%. This specimen was CD4+ or CD8+ T cells sorted from blood, taken in a trial of the OX40 agonist ivuxolimab. All receptors come from an adult with an advanced solid tumor such as melanoma, head and neck, liver or kidney cancer. CDR3s include the opening cysteine and the closing phenylalanine or tryptophan. D genes are given only for firm matches. Part of the rows lack a size; the others show once, few, many or a class for expanded clones.

J gene	CDR3 length	V gene	clone size	D gene	CDR3 protein	CDR3 DNA
TRBJ1-3	15	TRBV7-2	.	.	CASSYHRSSGNTIYF	TGTGCCAGCAGCTATCACAGGAGCTCTGGAAACACCATATATTTT
TRBJ1-4	14	TRBV5-1	once	.	CASSLQESNEKLFF	TGCGCCAGCAGCTTACAGGAGTCTAATGAAAAACTGTTTTTT
TRBJ1-2	11	TRBV29-1	.	.	CSVLHLYGYTF	TGCAGCGTTCTCCATCTCTATGGCTACACCTTC
TRBJ2-7	12	TRBV7-9	.	.	CAVRLGPYEQYF	TGTGCCGTTCGACTGGGTCCCTACGAGCAGTACTTC
TRBJ1-5	14	TRBV19	.	TRBD1	CASSGQGGNQPQHF	TGTGCCAGTAGTGGACAGGGAGGCAATCAGCCCCAGCATTTT
TRBJ2-6	18	TRBV5-6	.	.	CASRKTGTTFSGANVLTF	TGTGCCAGCAGGAAAACCGGGACAACCTTCTCTGGGGCCAACGTCCTGACTTTC
TRBJ1-5	14	TRBV6-6	.	.	CASSYGASNQPQHF	TGTGCCAGCAGTTACGGGGCCTCGAATCAGCCCCAGCATTTT
TRBJ2-2	15	TRBV19	.	.	CATISSLSGTGELFF	TGTGCCACCATCTCTTCCTTATCTGGTACCGGGGAGCTGTTTTTT
TRBJ2-7	15	TRBV6-1	.	.	CASSEGEGGPYEQYF	TGTGCCAGCAGTGAAGGGGAGGGGGGGCCCTACGAGCAGTACTTC
TRBJ2-2	13	TRBV18	.	.	CASLRDVAGELFF	TGTGCCAGCCTCAGGGATGTGGCCGGGGAGCTGTTTTTT
TRBJ1-6	12	TRBV2	.	.	CASSTDESPLHF	TGTGCCAGCAGTACAGACGAATCACCCCTCCACTTT
TRBJ1-5	14	TRBV5-5	.	.	CASSLFTDNQPQHF	TGTGCCAGCAGCTTGTTTACGGACAATCAGCCCCAGCATTTT
TRBJ2-1	16	TRBV2	.	TRBD2	CASTVVGRGGRNEQFF	TGTGCCAGCACCGTCGTGGGGCGGGGGGGCCGGAATGAGCAGTTCTTC
TRBJ2-2	14	TRBV11-3	.	.	CASSLGRGTGELFF	TGTGCCAGCAGCTTAGGTCGGGGGACCGGGGAGCTGTTTTTT
TRBJ1-4	14	TRBV2	.	TRBD1	CASSGQGSGEKLFF	TGTGCCAGCAGTGGACAGGGTAGTGGTGAAAAACTGTTTTTT
TRBJ2-1	16	TRBV7-2	few	.	CASSYRGGTGHGEQFF	TGTGCCAGCAGCTACAGGGGGGGGACTGGCCACGGTGAGCAGTTCTTC
TRBJ2-1	14	TRBV7-2	.	TRBD2	CASSFRLAANEQFF	TGTGCCAGCAGCTTCAGACTAGCGGCTAATGAGCAGTTCTTC
TRBJ1-1	13	TRBV5-5	.	.	CASSLDASTEAFF	TGTGCCAGCAGCTTGGACGCAAGCACTGAAGCTTTCTTT
TRBJ2-1	17	TRBV28	.	TRBD2	CASSPPAGLGSHNEQFF	TGTGCCAGCAGTCCACCCGCGGGACTAGGTTCCCACAATGAGCAGTTCTTC
TRBJ1-2	12	TRBV5-1	.	.	CASTKDSYGYTF	TGTGCCAGCACCAAAGACTCCTATGGCTACACCTTC
TRBJ2-7	16	TRBV30	.	TRBD2	CAWTGLAGGPIHEQYF	TGTGCCTGGACGGGACTAGCGGGGGGGCCAATCCACGAGCAGTACTTC
TRBJ1-4	17	TRBV4-2	once	.	CASSQGTRDPVNEKLFF	TGTGCCAGCAGCCAAGGAACGCGGGACCCTGTGAATGAAAAACTGTTTTTT
TRBJ2-1	13	TRBV11-2	.	TRBD1	CASSPEQGTEQFF	TGTGCCAGCAGCCCAGAACAGGGGACAGAGCAGTTCTTC
TRBJ1-4	14	TRBV28	.	TRBD1	CASSWGQPNEKLFF	TGTGCCAGCAGTTGGGGACAGCCTAATGAAAAACTGTTTTTT
TRBJ1-1	16	TRBV9	.	.	CASSVEGGVGGTEAFF	TGTGCCAGCAGCGTAGAAGGGGGAGTAGGGGGAACTGAAGCTTTCTTT
TRBJ2-3	11	TRBV5-1	.	.	CASSLLNTQYF	TGCGCCAGCAGCTTGCTTAATACGCAGTATTTT
TRBJ2-5	15	TRBV4-2	.	.	CASSQDNARQETQYF	TGTGCCAGCAGCCAAGATAACGCCCGCCAAGAGACCCAGTACTTC
TRBJ2-7	14	TRBV6-4	.	TRBD1	CARGQGAHKYEQYF	TGTGCCAGAGGACAGGGGGCACATAAGTACGAGCAGTACTTC
TRBJ1-1	12	TRBV11-1	.	.	CASPSLVCRAFF	TGTGCCAGCCCCAGTCTAGTATGTCGGGCTTTCTTT
TRBJ1-1	14	TRBV6-5	.	.	CASSSRGWGTEAFF	TGTGCCAGCAGTTCCAGGGGCTGGGGCACTGAAGCTTTCTTT
TRBJ2-2	13	TRBV10-1	.	.	CASSEGNTGELFF	TGCGCCAGCAGTGAGGGCAACACCGGGGAGCTGTTTTTT
TRBJ2-7	15	TRBV4-1	.	TRBD2	CASSHPPSGSYEQYF	TGCGCCAGCAGCCATCCGCCTAGCGGCTCCTACGAGCAGTACTTC
TRBJ2-5	19	TRBV4-1	.	TRBD2	CASARSLRGGSGIQETQYF	TGCGCCAGCGCCCGGAGCCTCCGCGGCGGCAGCGGGATCCAAGAGACCCAGTACTTC
TRBJ2-2	14	TRBV6-4	.	.	CASSAEPQTGELFF	TGTGCCAGCAGTGCCGAACCTCAGACCGGGGAGCTGTTTTTT
TRBJ2-5	15	TRBV6-6	.	TRBD2	CASSDRGGPGETQYF	TGTGCCAGCAGCGACCGGGGGGGCCCGGGAGAGACCCAGTACTTC
TRBJ2-2	17	TRBV7-9	.	TRBD2	CASSLRASGGGTGELFF	TGTGCCAGCAGCCTCCGGGCCTCCGGGGGGGGCACCGGGGAGCTGTTTTTT
TRBJ1-2	15	TRBV11-2	.	.	CASRQPSGPNYGYTF	TGTGCCAGCAGGCAACCCTCGGGGCCTAACTATGGCTACACCTTC
TRBJ2-1	13	TRBV27	.	.	CASSFRTYNEQFF	TGTGCCAGCAGTTTCAGGACCTACAATGAGCAGTTCTTC
TRBJ2-3	14	TRBV2	.	.	CASSLALSTDTQYF	TGTGCCAGCAGTCTAGCACTAAGCACAGATACGCAGTATTTT
TRBJ2-2	14	TRBV18	.	.	CASSPSLDTGELFF	TGTGCCAGCTCACCATCTTTGGATACCGGGGAGCTGTTTTTT
TRBJ2-7	14	TRBV10-2	.	.	CASRHSLGTYEQYF	TGCGCCAGCAGACACTCCCTGGGGACCTACGAGCAGTACTTC
TRBJ1-1	11	TRBV18	.	.	CASTLQTEAFF	TGTGCCAGCACCTTACAAACTGAAGCTTTCTTT
TRBJ1-2	14	TRBV4-2	.	.	CASSQDNRNYGYTF	TGTGCCAGCAGCCAAGATAACAGAAACTATGGCTACACCTTC
TRBJ2-3	14	TRBV18	.	.	CASSPSSEADTQYF	TGTGCCAGCTCACCATCTAGCGAGGCGGATACGCAGTATTTT
TRBJ2-6	16	TRBV5-4	.	.	CASSSPEGSGANVLTF	TGTGCCAGCAGCTCCCCGGAGGGCTCTGGGGCCAACGTCCTGACTTTC